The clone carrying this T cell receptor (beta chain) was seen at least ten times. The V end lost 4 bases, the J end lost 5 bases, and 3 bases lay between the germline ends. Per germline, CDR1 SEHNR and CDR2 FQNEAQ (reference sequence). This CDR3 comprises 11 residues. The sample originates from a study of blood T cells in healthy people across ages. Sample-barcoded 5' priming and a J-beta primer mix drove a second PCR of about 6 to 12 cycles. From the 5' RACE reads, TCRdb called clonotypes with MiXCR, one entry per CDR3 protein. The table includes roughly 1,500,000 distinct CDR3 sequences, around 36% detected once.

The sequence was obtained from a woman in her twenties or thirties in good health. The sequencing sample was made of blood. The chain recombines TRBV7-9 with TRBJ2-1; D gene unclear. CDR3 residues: CASSSDNEQFF. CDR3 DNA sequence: TGTGCCAGCAGCTCTGACAATGAGCAGTTCTTC.